This T cell receptor (beta chain) was recorded in a study of T cells after yellow fever vaccination. In TCRdb, the 5' RACE reads were re-called with MiXCR into one record per CDR3 protein. The sample consists of 150,000 to 200,000 distinct CDR3 sequences, 5.5% to 7.5% of them appearing once. In this sample, this clonotype turned up many times. Germline V gene data show CDR1 as DFQATT and CDR2 as SNEGSKA (reference sequence). V lost 3 bases, J lost 4 bases, and 13 bases lay in between. The CDR3 has 13 amino acids. The sample consisted of CD4+ T cells sorted from PBMCs, taken around 5 days after the first yellow fever vaccination. The source is a man younger than 35 who received the YFV17D yellow fever vaccine. This chain connects TRBV20-1 to TRBJ2-7; unclear D gene. The CDR3 DNA sequence: TGCAGTGCTAGCGAGACTCTCTTATACGAGCAGTACGTC. This translates into CSASETLLYEQYV.